The 32 T cell receptor beta chains below come from one sample, sequenced in a study of T cell repertoires in cytomegalovirus infection. TCRdb re-called the reads through MiXCR, storing one row per CDR3 protein. The table records under 600,000 distinct CDR3 sequences, about 15% of them present only once. The sequenced sample consisted of CD8+ T cells from PBMCs. Receptors originate from a human donor in good health (CMV status not recorded). Some clones in this sample may be carry-over from other donors' samples.

The chain is built from TRBV18 and TRBJ2-3; maybe TRBD2 (5 bases). The V gene's germline CDR1 is KGHSH and CDR2 LQKENI. Trimming shortened V by 3 bases and J by 2 bases, and 15 bases separated the two germline ends. The CDR3 is 16 residues long. In nucleotides, the CDR3 is TGTGCCAGCTCACCGCTCGGGGTTGTCCCCACAGATACGCAGTATTTT. Translated, it gives CASSPLGVVPTDTQYF.

The chain couples TRBV11-2 to TRBJ1-1; weak D call: TRBD1 (5 bases). V dropped 1 base and J dropped 4 bases, with 13 bases sitting between them. The germline CDR1 and CDR2 sequences are SGHAT and FQNNGV. This CDR3 is 15 amino acids long. CDR3 protein: CASSLGFGGSTEAFF. In DNA, the CDR3 is TGTGCCAGCAGCTTAGGATTCGGGGGGTCCACTGAAGCTTTCTTT.

This clonotype showed up many times. CDR3 residues: CASSYRDRGLDEQFF. DNA of the CDR3: TGTGCCAGCAGCTACCGGGACAGGGGGCTCGATGAGCAGTTCTTC. The rearrangement links TRBV11-2 to TRBJ2-1, with 12 nucleotides matching TRBD1. The germline CDR1 and CDR2 sequences are SGHAT and FQNNGV. This CDR3 has 15 amino acids. J lost 8 bases, V lost 4 bases, and 6 bases had no gene match.

On this clonotype itself: An end of the junction does not agree with germline; a read error may underlie this. The chain joins TRBV6-5 to TRBJ2-2; D tentatively fits TRBD1 or TRBD2 (5 bases each). Per the germline V gene, CDR1 is MNHEY and CDR2 is SVGAGI. CDR3 length equals 18 residues. CDR3 region: CASRYSGPFLISTGELFF. The CDR3 DNA follows: TGTGCCAGCAGATACTCGGGGCCTTTTCTTATTTCGACCGGGGAGCTGTTTTTT.

There are many counts of this clonotype. The CDR3 region is CASSPPILGSGANVLTF. CDR3 nucleotides: TGTGCCAGCTCACCACCGATCCTAGGTTCTGGGGCCAACGTCCTGACTTTC. This chain joins TRBV18 and TRBJ2-6; D call uncertain. CDR1 is KGHSH and CDR2 is LQKENI in the germline V gene. The length of the CDR3 is 17 residues. Trimming shortened V by 0 bases and J by 1 base, and 10 bases separated the two germline ends.

In this sample, this clonotype turned up a few times. The CDR3 bases are TGTGCCAGTGGAAAGACAGAACTTGCCTATGGCTACACCTTC. It translates to CASGKTELAYGYTF. The chain has TRBV9 and TRBJ1-2; perhaps TRBD1 as D (5 bases). V was pared by 8 bases and J by 4 bases, with 18 bases between. Germline assignment: CDR1 SGDLS and CDR2 YYNGEE. CDR3 length: 14 residues. Using reference TRBV9 and TRBJ1-2 for the parts outside the CDR3, the full variable domain is DSGVTQTPKHLITATGQRVTLRCSPRSGDLSVYWYQQSLDQGLQFLIQYYNGEERAKGNILERFSAQQFPDLHSELNLSSLELGDSALYFCASGKTELAYGYTFGSGTRLTVV.

The chain carries TRBV5-1 and TRBJ2-1; D unclear. Trimming pared 5 bases from V and 7 bases from J, leaving 13 bases between. From germline, CDR1 is SGHRS and CDR2 YFSETQ. This CDR3 region has 13 residues. This CDR3 is CASSNSHPNEQFF. The CDR3 DNA reads as TGCGCCAGCAGTAACAGCCACCCTAATGAGCAGTTCTTC.

The V call is TRBV27, the J call TRBJ2-7; no reliable D call. The length of the CDR3 is 12 residues. Trimming stripped 8 bases from V and 3 bases from J, with 11 bases between. Germline V gene data show CDR1 as MNHEY and CDR2 as SMNVEV (reference sequence). CDR3: CASGFSFYEQYF. The CDR3 bases are TGTGCCAGCGGCTTCTCATTCTACGAGCAGTACTTC.

This clonotype appeared many times. The chain employs TRBV7-9 and TRBJ2-4, with no clear D. The CDR3 extends over 14 amino acids. Looked up from germline, CDR1 is SEHNR and CDR2 is FQNEAQ (reference sequence). Trimming removed 1 base at V and 7 bases at J, with 11 bases between. The CDR3 DNA reads as TGTGCCAGCAGCTTAGAGTCTTTTGGTAACATTCAGTACTTC. The encoded protein is CASSLESFGNIQYF.

The chain carries TRBV13 and TRBJ1-6; D is unresolved. The CDR3 length is 14 residues. In germline, CDR1 is PRHDT, CDR2 FYEKMQ (reference sequence). Trimming pared 3 bases from V and 7 bases from J, leaving 10 bases between. The CDR3 is CASSLRRLNSPLHF. The CDR3, as DNA: TGTGCCAGCAGCTTGAGGCGGTTAAATTCACCCCTCCACTTT.

This chain joins TRBV29-1 and TRBJ2-7; 10 positions agree with TRBD1. V was pared by 1 base and J by 6 bases, with 6 bases of the junction left unmatched. CDR3 length: 14 residues. CDR1 is SQVTM and CDR2 is ANQGSEA in the germline V gene. In DNA, the CDR3 is TGCAGCGTTGAAGGTGCCGGGACAGGGGTCGAGCAGTACTTC. This sequence encodes CSVEGAGTGVEQYF.

The V and J genes are TRBV7-3 and TRBJ1-2, with 8 bases matching TRBD1. The V segment lost 5 bases and the J segment 3 bases; nucleotides outside the gene matches: 5. CDR3 length: 14 residues. Germline V gene data show CDR1 as SGHTA and CDR2 as FQGTGA. The CDR3 nucleotides are TGTGCCAGCAGCATGGACAGGGATGACTATGGCTACACCTTC. Translating gives CASSMDRDDYGYTF.

This chain joins TRBV9 and TRBJ2-6, with D uncertain. CDR3 length: 14 amino acids. The V end lost 2 bases, the J end lost 4 bases, and 7 bases lay between the germline ends. Per germline, CDR1 SGDLS and CDR2 YYNGEE. For the CDR3, the DNA is TGTGCCAGCAGCGTCTACGTAGGGGCCAACGTCCTGACTTTC. Amino acid sequence: CASSVYVGANVLTF.

A few counts support this clonotype. V and J are TRBV24-1 and TRBJ1-2, with D perhaps matching TRBD1 (5 bases). The CDR3 length is 13 residues. Trimming left V 4 bases short and J 4 bases short, with 9 bases between. CDR1 KGHDR and CDR2 SFDVKD come from the germline V gene. CDR3 bases: TGTGCCACCAGTGAAGGGGTCGGCTATGGCTACACCTTC. Its protein is CATSEGVGYGYTF.

This clonotype was detected a few times. The chain links TRBV28 to TRBJ1-5; TRBD1 might be the D (5 bases). Per the germline V gene, CDR1 is MDHEN and CDR2 is SYDVKM. This CDR3 is 16 amino acids long. V shed 3 bases and J shed 5 bases, with 17 bases lying between them. CDR3 sequence reads: CASSFRREGEDQPQHF. The CDR3 DNA reads as TGTGCCAGCAGTTTTCGCCGGGAAGGGGAGGATCAGCCCCAGCATTTT.

This rearrangement joins TRBV27 to TRBJ2-7; D unresolved. The length of the CDR3 is 12 residues. The germline CDR1 and CDR2 sequences are MNHEY and SMNVEV (reference sequence). Between the trimmed V and J ends, which lost 8 bases and 3 bases, there was a span of 11 bases. CDR3 loop: CASRSLGYEQYF. DNA of the CDR3: TGTGCCAGCCGTTCCTTGGGCTACGAGCAGTACTTC.

On this clonotype: Possible read error: a much larger clone is one base away. Here the CDR3 omits its conserved ending phenylalanine or tryptophan, so a read error is the likely source. The chain combines TRBV12-3 or TRBV12-4 with TRBJ2-1; TRBD2 matches at 11 bases. CDR3 length: 16 residues. After removal of 6 bases from V and 6 bases from J, the junction contained 10 bases not matched to a gene. CDR3 sequence: CASSPPGLAGFNEQFL. The CDR3 nucleotides are TGTGCCAGCAGCCCCCCCGGACTAGCGGGTTTCAATGAGCAGTTCTTA.

The chain employs TRBV20-1 and TRBJ2-3, with 12 bases aligning to TRBD2. V shed 0 bases and J 4 bases; nucleotides not matched to a gene: 8. Germline V gives CDR1 DFQATT, CDR2 SNEGSKA (reference sequence). The CDR3 totals 17 residues. CDR3 coding DNA: TGCAGTGCTAGAGATTTTTTCCTAGCGGGAGGGTCAGATACGCAGTATTTT. This codes for CSARDFFLAGGSDTQYF.

With respect to this clonotype: It may be a read error: a sequence one base away is much more abundant. In this CDR3 the conserved last residue, phenylalanine or tryptophan, is missing, so a read error is likely. The V and J genes are TRBV28 and TRBJ2-1, with a tentative D call TRBD1 (6 bases). The V end lost 11 bases, the J end lost 4 bases, and 18 bases lay between the germline ends. The length of the CDR3 is 14 residues. CDR1 is MDHEN, CDR2 SYDVKM, per germline. CDR3: CAVQGRQIYNEQFS. The CDR3 DNA sequence: TGTGCCGTACAGGGTCGCCAAATTTACAATGAGCAGTTCTCC.

This clonotype was recorded at least ten times. The chain employs TRBV28 and TRBJ1-5; D gene unclear. This CDR3 contains 14 residues. Per the germline V gene, CDR1 is MDHEN and CDR2 is SYDVKM. V lost 6 bases to trimming and J lost 1 base, with 10 bases between them. The CDR3 here is CASSISLSNQPQHF. CDR3 sequence (DNA): TGTGCCAGCAGCATTTCCCTAAGCAATCAGCCCCAGCATTTT.

This clonotype was recorded many times. This chain uses TRBV19 with TRBJ1-1, with TRBD1 matching 7 bases. The CDR3 sequence is 18 residues long. CDR1 is LNHDA and CDR2 is SQIVND in the germline V gene (reference sequence). J lost 6 bases, V lost 2 bases, and 18 bases had no gene match. CDR3 sequence (DNA): TGTGCCAGTAGTATAAAGGTGAGGGACAGTGCGGGCGTGTCTGAAGCTTTCTTT. Translation gives CASSIKVRDSAGVSEAFF.

This clonotype was counted many times. This sequence joins TRBV7-9 and TRBJ1-1; D unresolved. Germline loops: CDR1 SEHNR, CDR2 FQNEAQ (reference sequence). The CDR3 runs to 12 residues. Trimming stripped 5 bases from V and 5 bases from J, with 9 bases between. The CDR3 region has the DNA TGTGCCAGCAGCCTCACGGCGACTGAAGCTTTCTTT. The encoded protein is CASSLTATEAFF.

The gene calls are TRBV4-1 and TRBJ2-7; tentative D call: TRBD1 (5 bases). This CDR3 has 15 amino acids. Trimming took 3 bases from V and 2 from J, leaving 14 bases between them. Germline V gene sequence: CDR1 MGHRA, CDR2 YSYEKL. The CDR3 DNA sequence: TGCGCCAGCAGCCAGCAACCAGGGCCTGCCTACGAGCAGTACTTC. As protein: CASSQQPGPAYEQYF.

This clonotype was seen repeatedly, ten times or more. V and J are TRBV6-1 and TRBJ1-1, with D unclear. Trimming removed 5 bases at V and 5 bases at J, with 18 bases between. The CDR3 is made up of 15 amino acids. From germline, CDR1 is MNHNS and CDR2 SASEGT. CDR3 coding DNA: TGTGCCAGCAGTAACCAAAGGGTCTCGTTAACTGAAGCTTTCTTT. Its protein product is CASSNQRVSLTEAFF.

This chain links TRBV5-6 with TRBJ1-1; tentative D call: TRBD1 (6 bases). The CDR3 loop spans 15 amino acids. Germline CDR1 is SGHDT and CDR2 is YYEEEE. Trimming left V 4 bases short and J 6 bases short, with 19 bases between. This CDR3 is CASSLFRGEHAEAFF. DNA of the CDR3: TGTGCCAGCAGCCTGTTCAGGGGTGAGCACGCTGAAGCTTTCTTT.

This clonotype was seen ten or more times. This chain connects TRBV7-8 to TRBJ2-7, with D unclear. Germline V gene lookup returns CDR1 SGHVS and CDR2 FQNEAQ. The CDR3 sequence is 13 residues long. The ends were cut back, 3 bases at V and 1 base at J, with 7 bases in the middle. The CDR3 spells CASSLTESYEQYF. For the CDR3, the DNA is TGTGCCAGCAGCTTGACGGAATCCTACGAGCAGTACTTC. Full variable domain (rest looked up from reference TRBV7-8 and TRBJ2-7): GAGVSQSPRYKVAKRGQDVALRCDPISGHVSLFWYQQALGQGPEFLTYFQNEAQLDKSGLPSDRFFAERPEGSVSTLKIQRTQQEDSAVYLCASSLTESYEQYFGPGTRLTVT.

This clonotype was seen many times. V gene TRBV28 combines with J gene TRBJ1-6; the match to TRBD1 covers 8 bases. V shed 4 bases, J shed 7 bases, and the junction held 9 bases outside the gene matches. Germline CDR1 is MDHEN and CDR2 is SYDVKM. The CDR3 loop spans 16 amino acids. The CDR3, as DNA: TGTGCCAGCAGTTCAACAGGGGGATCATCAAATTCACCCCTCCACTTT. This gives the protein CASSSTGGSSNSPLHF. The whole variable domain, remainder taken from reference TRBV28 and TRBJ1-6, is DVKVTQSSRYLVKRTGEKVFLECVQDMDHENMFWYRQDPGLGLRLIYFSYDVKMKEKGDIPEGYSVSREKKERFSLILESASTNQTSMYLCASSSTGGSSNSPLHFGNGTRLTVT.

At least ten counts were recorded for this clonotype. V and J are TRBV24-1 and TRBJ2-2; 8 positions match TRBD1. V lost 4 bases, J lost 5 bases, and 5 bases stayed unmatched. CDR1 and CDR2 (germline): KGHDR, SFDVKD. There are 15 residues in the CDR3. The CDR3 is CATSERTGPTGELFF. CDR3 DNA sequence: TGTGCCACCAGTGAGAGGACAGGGCCGACCGGGGAGCTGTTTTTT.

The V gene is TRBV12-5, the J gene TRBJ2-4, with D possibly being TRBD2 (6 bases). Germline loops: CDR1 LGHNT, CDR2 FRNRAP. Trimming left V 5 bases short and J 6 bases short, with 8 bases between. There are 12 residues in the CDR3. As DNA, the CDR3 is TGTGCTAGTGGTCACGGGAGAAACATTCAGTACTTC. It yields the protein CASGHGRNIQYF.

The sample holds a few counts of this clonotype. V is TRBV10-3 and J is TRBJ2-1, with unresolved D. The CDR3 runs 11 residues. In germline, CDR1 is ENHRY, CDR2 SYGVKD. V lost 6 bases, J lost 6 bases, and 6 bases lay in between. The CDR3 DNA reads as TGTGCCATCAGCTCAAGCAATGAGCAGTTCTTC. Its protein product is CAISSSNEQFF.

The rearrangement links TRBV7-9 to TRBJ1-3; possibly TRBD1 for D (6 bases). Germline V lookup: CDR1 SEHNR, CDR2 FQNEAQ (reference sequence). The CDR3 totals 13 residues. Trimming shortened V by 5 bases and J by 4 bases, and 9 bases separated the two germline ends. CDR3 nucleotide sequence: TGTGCCAGCAGCCCAGGGGTCGGAAACACCATATATTTT. Translated: CASSPGVGNTIYF.

The table lists this clonotype with a few counts. The genes are TRBV9 and TRBJ1-5, with 7 bases lining up with TRBD1. CDR3 length: 15 amino acids. Germline V gene data show CDR1 as SGDLS and CDR2 as YYNGEE. Germline trimming cut 0 bases from V and 7 bases from J; bases unmatched to any gene: 7. The CDR3, as DNA: TGTGCCAGCAGCGTAGGGGCAGGGGGAGGACAGCCCCAGCATTTT. Translation gives CASSVGAGGGQPQHF.